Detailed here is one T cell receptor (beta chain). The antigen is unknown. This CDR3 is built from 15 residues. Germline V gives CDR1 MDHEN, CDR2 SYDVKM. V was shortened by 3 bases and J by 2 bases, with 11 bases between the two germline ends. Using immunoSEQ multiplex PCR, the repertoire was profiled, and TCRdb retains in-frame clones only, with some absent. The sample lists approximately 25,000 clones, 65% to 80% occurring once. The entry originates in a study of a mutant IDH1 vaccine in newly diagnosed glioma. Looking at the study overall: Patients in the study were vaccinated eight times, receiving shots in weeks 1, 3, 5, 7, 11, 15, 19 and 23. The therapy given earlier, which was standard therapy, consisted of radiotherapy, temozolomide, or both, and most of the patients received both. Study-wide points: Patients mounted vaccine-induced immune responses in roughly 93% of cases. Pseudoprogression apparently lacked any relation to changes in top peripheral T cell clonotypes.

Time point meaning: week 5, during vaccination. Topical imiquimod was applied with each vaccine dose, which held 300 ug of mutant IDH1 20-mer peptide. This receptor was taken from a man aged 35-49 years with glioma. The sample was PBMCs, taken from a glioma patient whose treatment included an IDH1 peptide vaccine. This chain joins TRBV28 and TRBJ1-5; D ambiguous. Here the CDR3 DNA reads TGTGCCAGCAGTTTGGCGGCAGTTCGCAATCAGCCCCAGCATTTT. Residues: CASSLAAVRNQPQHF.